This paragraph reports one TCR beta chain. Its antigen is still unknown. Germline V gene data show CDR1 as MDHEN and CDR2 as SYDVKM. The J segment lost 1 base and the V segment lost 6 bases, leaving 7 bases of the junction unmatched. The CDR3 is made up of 15 amino acids. The sample comes from a study of neoadjuvant anti-PD-1 for oral cavity cancer. TCRdb keeps only in-frame clones here, not all; method: immunoSEQ multiplex PCR. The data contain around 15,000 clones, about two thirds of them singletons. Study results and limitations: Post-nivolumab, blood T cell clonality was significantly elevated in non-responders.

The sample was PBMCs, taken before nivolumab (anti-PD-1) treatment. The TCR sequence derives from a person aged 35 to 85 with oral cavity squamous cell carcinoma. This chain joins TRBV28 and TRBJ2-7; 9 bases align to TRBD1. CDR3 amino acids: CASRNRGRWSYEQYF. For the CDR3, the DNA is TGTGCCAGCAGGAACAGGGGGCGTTGGTCCTACGAGCAGTACTTC.